This T cell receptor beta chain stems from a study of T cells in Graves' hyperthyroidism and ophthalmopathy. Concerning this clonotype itself: Its antigen is undetermined.

The study excluded patients with uncontrolled infection, other autoimmune disease, pregnancy or lactation. From 8.5 to 10 ml of fresh peripheral blood, PBMCs were isolated. Regarding the study as a whole: Blood also held most thyroid clonotypes expanded beyond 0.001. Before onset, by a median of approximately 6.8 months, the model predicted ophthalmopathy.

Amplified regions were TCR beta CDR3 sequences from RNA transcripts. TCR CDR3 regions were first amplified by RT-PCR with HTBI primers. TCRdb passed the multiplex PCR reads through MiXCR, listing each CDR3 protein once. This table holds 600,000 or so distinct CDR3 sequences, 11% to 15% found once. This CDR3 contains 16 residues. Trimming took 5 bases from V and 7 from J; bases not matched to a gene: 13. Germline CDR1 reads SGHTA; CDR2 reads FQGNSA. This chain connects TRBV7-2 to TRBJ1-4; 7 bases match TRBD1. The clonotype comes from a young woman with Graves' ophthalmopathy. The sample consisted of blood. The CDR3 DNA reads as TGTGCCAGCAGCCCTCCGGGTGGGACAGTGGGTGAAAAACTGTTTTTT. Translation gives CASSPPGGTVGEKLFF. Based on the CDR3 plus reference TRBV7-2 and TRBJ1-4, the full variable domain is GAGVSQSPSNKVTEKGKDVELRCDPISGHTALYWYRQSLGQGLEFLIYFQGNSAPDKSGLPSDRFSAERTGGSVSTLTIQRTQQEDSAVYLCASSPPGGTVGEKLFFGSGTQLSVL.